These 25 T cell receptor beta chains were sequenced from one sample in a study of T cells after yellow fever vaccination. TCRdb redid the calling of the 5' RACE reads with MiXCR, one entry per CDR3 protein. This table has about 74,000 distinct CDR3 sequences, around 6.9% appearing once. The specimen comprised CD8+ T cells sorted from PBMCs, sampled more than 4 days after the first yellow fever vaccination. The receptor source for this set is a man younger than 35 who received the YFV17D yellow fever vaccine.

The V call is TRBV4-1, the J call TRBJ2-7, with a possible D match to TRBD2 (6 bases). This CDR3 contains 13 residues. Trimming pared 1 base from V and 4 bases from J, leaving 8 bases between. The germline V gene has CDR1 MGHRA and CDR2 YSYEKL. CDR3 sequence (DNA): TGCGCCAGCAGCCAAGGGGCGGGATACGAGCAGTACTTC. It specifies CASSQGAGYEQYF.

The table lists this clonotype with many counts. V usage is TRBV12-3 or TRBV12-4 and J usage is TRBJ2-7, with 8 bases lining up with TRBD1. Trimming removed 6 bases from V and 3 bases from J; junction bases left unmatched: 7. The length of the CDR3 is 14 residues. The CDR3 coding sequence is TGTGCCAGCAGGCCCCCGACAGGGGACTACGAGCAGTACTTC. Amino acids: CASRPPTGDYEQYF.

V gene TRBV20-1 combines with J gene TRBJ2-1; D is unresolved. V lost 3 bases to trimming and J lost 2 bases, with 14 bases between them. From germline, CDR1 is DFQATT and CDR2 SNEGSKA (reference sequence). The CDR3 loop spans 15 amino acids. The CDR3: CSASEDWPAYNEQFF. The CDR3 bases are TGCAGTGCTAGCGAAGACTGGCCCGCCTACAATGAGCAGTTCTTC.

The rearrangement uses TRBV6-2 or TRBV6-3 and TRBJ2-1; weak D call: TRBD1 (6 bases). The V end was cut by 4 bases, the J end by 9 bases, with 13 bases between. CDR1 and CDR2 from the germline V gene are MNHEY and SVGEGT. There are 13 residues in the CDR3. CDR3 DNA: TGTGCCAGCAGTTTTACAGGGTCCGGTGAGCAGTTCTTC. Its protein product is CASSFTGSGEQFF.

The chain joins TRBV20-1 to TRBJ2-1; D possibly corresponds to TRBD2 (7 bases). V lost 3 bases, J lost 3 bases, and 12 bases lay in between. The CDR3 has 14 amino acids. The germline CDR1 and CDR2 sequences are DFQATT and SNEGSKA (reference sequence). The CDR3: CSASGGHYYNEQFF. The DNA of the CDR3 is TGCAGTGCTAGCGGGGGGCACTACTACAATGAGCAGTTCTTC.

This clonotype was picked up many times. The rearrangement links TRBV7-8 to TRBJ2-1, with 12 bases that match TRBD2. The V and J ends lost 6 bases and 7 bases, in that order; junction bases with no gene match: 16. This CDR3 is built from 18 residues. Looked up from germline, CDR1 is SGHVS and CDR2 is FQNEAQ. The CDR3, as DNA: TGTGCCAGCAGACCCGGGACTAGCGGGTTACGGGCCTTTAATGAGCAGTTCTTC. Amino acid sequence: CASRPGTSGLRAFNEQFF.

This clonotype was observed a handful of times. This chain uses TRBV27 with TRBJ2-7; 9 nucleotides align to TRBD1. Per germline, CDR1 MNHEY and CDR2 SMNVEV (reference sequence). Trimming at V came to 7 bases and at J to 7 bases, leaving 11 bases not matched to a gene. The CDR3 consists of 14 residues. CDR3 in DNA: TGTGCCAGCACCTTCCGGACAGGGGCCCCGGAGCAGTACTTC. As protein: CASTFRTGAPEQYF.

This clonotype has more than one count but fewer than ten. The V gene is TRBV20-1, the J gene TRBJ2-7; D is unresolved. This CDR3 is 15 amino acids long. Germline CDR1 is DFQATT and CDR2 is SNEGSKA (reference sequence). Trimming took off 0 bases at V and 0 bases at J, with 12 bases between the two ends. CDR3 sequence reads: CSARDFQKSSYEQYF. The CDR3 bases are TGCAGTGCTAGAGATTTCCAGAAAAGCTCCTACGAGCAGTACTTC.

This clonotype was counted many times. The CDR3 is CASSRTLGLYEQYF. In DNA form, the CDR3 reads TGCGCCAGCAGCCGAACACTGGGCCTCTACGAGCAGTACTTC. The V call is TRBV4-1, the J call TRBJ2-7, with D uncertain. The germline gives CDR1 MGHRA, CDR2 YSYEKL. CDR3 size: 14 residues. V shed 4 bases and J shed 3 bases, with 13 bases lying between them.

This clonotype was observed many times. The V and J genes are TRBV7-6 and TRBJ2-1; TRBD2 matches 8 bases. CDR1 is SGHVS and CDR2 is FNYEAQ in the germline V gene. Losses at the gene ends were 4 bases for V and 4 bases for J; bases not matched to a gene: 9. This CDR3 contains 16 residues. CDR3 bases: TGTGCCAGCAGCTGGGGATCGAGCGGGGGTTACAATGAGCAGTTCTTC. Translating gives CASSWGSSGGYNEQFF.

J is TRBJ2-3 and V is TRBV19; D unresolved. Germline assignment: CDR1 LNHDA and CDR2 SQIVND (reference sequence). This CDR3 contains 12 residues. Trimming took off 3 bases at V and 8 bases at J, with 9 bases between the two ends. The CDR3 DNA follows: TGTGCCAGTAGTATCGAACGGGCTACGCAGTATTTT. Its protein is CASSIERATQYF.

The genes are TRBV4-1 and TRBJ1-2; D remains ambiguous. Trimming took 0 bases from V and 7 from J, leaving 15 bases between them. Germline loops: CDR1 MGHRA, CDR2 YSYEKL. This CDR3 contains 15 residues. This CDR3 is CASSQDLTAYGGYTF. The CDR3 region has the DNA TGCGCCAGCAGCCAAGATCTAACGGCTTATGGTGGCTACACCTTC.

Concerning this clonotype itself: A read error may explain this, as a much larger clone is one base away. This chain links TRBV5-5 with TRBJ2-3; D is possibly TRBD2 (6 bases). There are 16 residues in the CDR3. Germline CDR1 is SGHKS and CDR2 is YYEKEE (reference sequence). CDR3 coding DNA: TGTGCCAGCAGCTTCTCGGTAGCGCGTATGCGGGATATGCAGTATTTT. Amino acids: CASSFSVARMRDMQYF.

This clonotype was seen ten or more times. The chain has TRBV7-9 and TRBJ2-5; D is unresolved. V lost 2 bases, J lost 1 base, and 14 bases lay in between. CDR3 size: 16 residues. From germline, CDR1 is SEHNR and CDR2 FQNEAQ (reference sequence). CDR3 DNA sequence: TGTGCCAGCAGCTTATTCGTGTCAGCACCCCAAGAGACCCAGTACTTC. Residues: CASSLFVSAPQETQYF.

This clonotype was counted at least ten times. The CDR3 protein is CASSVGTHSSYEQYF. For the CDR3, the DNA is TGCGCCAGCAGCGTAGGGACACATAGCTCCTACGAGCAGTACTTC. The V and J genes are TRBV5-1 and TRBJ2-7; tentatively, D is TRBD1 (6 bases). Germline V gene sequence: CDR1 SGHRS, CDR2 YFSETQ. Trimming left V 4 bases short and J 0 bases short, with 14 bases between. This CDR3 comprises 15 residues.

The chain uses TRBV20-1 and TRBJ2-1, with a tentative D call TRBD1 (6 bases). The CDR3 extends over 12 amino acids. Germline V lookup: CDR1 DFQATT, CDR2 SNEGSKA (reference sequence). Trimming removed 2 bases at V and 8 bases at J, with 10 bases between. The CDR3 region has the DNA TGCAGTGCTAGAACAGGGACCGATGAGCAGTTCTTC. This gives the protein CSARTGTDEQFF.

This clonotype has a count of ten or more. The chain is built from TRBV27 and TRBJ2-7; 12 positions match TRBD1. CDR3 length: 16 residues. The J segment lost 2 bases and the V segment lost 1 base, leaving 3 bases of the junction unmatched. CDR1 is MNHEY, CDR2 SMNVEV, per germline (reference sequence). The CDR3 DNA sequence: TGTGCCAGCAGTTTATTAGGGACAGGGGGCCCCTACGAGCAGTACTTC. This gives the protein CASSLLGTGGPYEQYF.

The chain has TRBV7-6 and TRBJ2-1, with D perhaps TRBD2 (5 bases). The germline V gene has CDR1 SGHVS and CDR2 FNYEAQ. This CDR3 contains 14 residues. The germline V and J ends were trimmed by 1 base and 9 bases, with 13 bases remaining between them. CDR3 nucleotides: TGTGCCAGCAGCTTAGGGGGAGAGGTTGGTGAGCAGTTCTTC. Translation gives CASSLGGEVGEQFF. Full variable domain (remainder filled in from reference TRBV7-6 and TRBJ2-1): GAGVSQSPRYKVTKRGQDVALRCDPISGHVSLYWYRQALGQGPEFLTYFNYEAQQDKSGLPNDRFSAERPEGSISTLTIQRTEQRDSAMYRCASSLGGEVGEQFFGPGTRLTVL.

V is TRBV7-9 and J is TRBJ2-5; TRBD2 matches at 8 bases. The length of the CDR3 is 17 residues. The V segment lost 5 bases and the J segment 5 bases; nucleotides outside the gene matches: 16. Germline CDR1 reads SEHNR; CDR2 reads FQNEAQ (reference sequence). CDR3 sequence (DNA): TGTGCCAGCAGCCCTGGGCTCCTCGGGGGGGGACGTGAGACCCAGTACTTC. Residues: CASSPGLLGGGRETQYF.

The CDR3: CASSPQGSSGGAHRETQYF. The DNA of the CDR3 is TGCGCCAGCAGCCCCCAAGGCTCCAGCGGGGGGGCCCATCGAGAGACCCAGTACTTC. The chain is built from TRBV4-3 and TRBJ2-5; 10 positions match TRBD2. The V segment lost 4 bases and the J segment 4 bases; nucleotides outside the gene matches: 18. The germline V gene has CDR1 LGHNA and CDR2 YSLEER. The length of the CDR3 is 19 residues.

A few counts support this clonotype. The chain links TRBV12-5 to TRBJ1-6; 7 nucleotides match TRBD1. The CDR3 has 15 residues. From germline, CDR1 is LGHNT and CDR2 FRNRAP. The V segment lost 6 bases and the J segment 8 bases; nucleotides outside the gene matches: 10. This CDR3 reads CASGFRDSNYSPLHF. The CDR3, as DNA: TGTGCTAGTGGCTTTAGGGACAGCAATTATTCACCCCTCCACTTT.

This clonotype was seen more than once but under ten times. The chain employs TRBV27 and TRBJ2-3; perhaps TRBD2 as D (5 bases). The germline V gene has CDR1 MNHEY and CDR2 SMNVEV (reference sequence). With 1 base removed from V and 6 bases from J, the gap between germline ends came to 8 bases. The CDR3 contains 13 residues. CDR3 sequence (DNA): TGTGCCAGCAGTTTATTCACGGGGGATACGCAGTATTTT. Its translation is CASSLFTGDTQYF.

This clonotype turned up a few times. The V call is TRBV5-1, the J call TRBJ2-7, with D maybe TRBD2 (6 bases). CDR3 length: 13 residues. V gave up 0 bases and J gave up 5 bases, with 9 bases separating them. Germline V gene sequence: CDR1 SGHRS, CDR2 YFSETQ. For the CDR3, the DNA is TGCGCCAGCAGCTTGGTTCGGGGGAACGAGCAGTACTTC. Its protein product is CASSLVRGNEQYF.

The chain combines TRBV6-4 with TRBJ1-1; 7 bases align to TRBD1. There are 14 residues in the CDR3. Germline V gene sequence: CDR1 MRHNA, CDR2 SNTAGT. The V and J ends lost 5 bases and 6 bases, in that order; junction bases with no gene match: 9. As DNA, the CDR3 is TGTGCCAGCAGTCCTACAGGGGAGTGGTCTGAAGCTTTCTTT. Translation gives CASSPTGEWSEAFF.

The gene calls are TRBV7-9 and TRBJ2-2; tentative D call: TRBD2 (5 bases). Per germline, CDR1 SEHNR and CDR2 FQNEAQ (reference sequence). The V end lost 5 bases, the J end lost 5 bases, and 18 bases lay between the germline ends. CDR3 length: 16 amino acids. CDR3 DNA: TGTGCCAGCAGCCCATTACGGGATATCAGGACCGGGGAGCTGTTTTTT. Protein sequence: CASSPLRDIRTGELFF.